The next 18 T cell receptor beta chains were all read from a single sample in a study of blood T cell repertoires in COVID-19. TCRdb keeps only in-frame clones here, not all; method: immunoSEQ multiplex PCR. The profile shows about 120,000 clones, about 78% of them singletons. Sequenced material: peripheral blood. These receptors were collected from a man aged 65-85 years with acute or convalescent COVID-19.

This clone was detected only a few times. Here the CDR3 DNA reads TGTGCCAGCAGTGGACCACAGGGATGGGACTACGAGCAGTACTTC. This translates into CASSGPQGWDYEQYF. This chain connects TRBV25-1 to TRBJ2-7, with a weak D call TRBD1 (6 bases). V shed 4 bases and J shed 3 bases, with 16 bases lying between them. The CDR3 has 15 amino acids. CDR1 and CDR2 (germline): MGHDK, SYGVNS.

The chain has TRBV9 and TRBJ1-2; D is perhaps TRBD1 (5 bases). The germline V gene encodes CDR1 SGDLS and CDR2 YYNGEE. Trimming took 0 bases from V and 9 from J, leaving 15 bases between them. CDR3 length: 14 residues. CDR3 in amino acids: CASSVVGASISYTF. The CDR3 DNA follows: TGTGCCAGCAGCGTAGTAGGGGCTTCCATTAGCTACACCTTC.

The chain uses TRBV7-8 and TRBJ1-2; D remains unclear. Trimming stripped 5 bases from V and 1 base from J, with 11 bases between. This CDR3 comprises 14 residues. The germline V gene encodes CDR1 SGHVS and CDR2 FQNEAQ. CDR3 bases: TGTGCCAGCAGCCATTCACAGATTAACTATGGCTACACCTTC. Amino acid sequence: CASSHSQINYGYTF.

The chain links TRBV5-6 to TRBJ2-1, with 10 bases aligning to TRBD2. Germline lookup yields CDR1 SGHDT and CDR2 YYEEEE. The CDR3 contains 17 residues. V shed 0 bases, J shed 2 bases, and the junction held 5 bases outside the gene matches. The CDR3 DNA is TGTGCCAGCAGCTTGGGAATTGGACTAGCGGCCTACAATGAGCAGTTCTTC. This sequence encodes CASSLGIGLAAYNEQFF.

There are a few counts of this clone. The rearrangement joins TRBV5-1 to TRBJ1-2, with 8 bases fitting TRBD1. V gave up 4 bases and J gave up 4 bases; unmatched junction bases: 9. CDR1 is SGHRS and CDR2 is YFSETQ in the germline V gene. The CDR3 extends over 15 amino acids. CDR3 sequence (DNA): TGCGCCAGCAGCCCACCGGGACAGGAAGGCTATGGCTACACCTTC. This gives the protein CASSPPGQEGYGYTF.

DNA for the CDR3: TGTGCCAGCAGCTTAGGGTTCAGGCACGCCGGGGAGCTGTTTTTT. Translated, it gives CASSLGFRHAGELFF. The rearrangement joins TRBV11-3 to TRBJ2-2; D ambiguous. CDR3 length: 15 amino acids. The germline V and J ends were trimmed by 1 base and 6 bases, with 12 bases remaining between them. Germline CDR1 and CDR2: SGHNT and YENEEA.

The chain is built from TRBV6-5 and TRBJ2-7; 8 bases align to TRBD1. The germline gives CDR1 MNHEY, CDR2 SVGAGI. This CDR3 is 13 amino acids long. The CDR3 here is CATGQGGSYEQYF. The CDR3, as DNA: TGTGCTACAGGACAGGGTGGCTCCTACGAGCAGTACTTC.

This chain connects TRBV3-1 (or the pseudogene TRBV3-2) to TRBJ2-1, with 8 bases that match TRBD2. Germline V gene sequence: CDR1 LGHDT, CDR2 YNNKEL (reference sequence). This CDR3 is 16 amino acids long. After removal of 4 bases from V and 8 bases from J, the junction contained 13 bases not matched to a gene. The CDR3: CASSRDLAGGLYEQFF. CDR3 sequence (DNA): TGTGCCAGCAGCCGAGACTTGGCGGGGGGCCTGTATGAGCAGTTCTTC.

The rearrangement joins TRBV18 to TRBJ1-2, with no clear D. Trimming cost V 3 bases and J 6 bases, with 8 bases left between them. Germline values: CDR1 KGHSH, CDR2 LQKENI. The CDR3 runs to 12 residues. The CDR3 DNA is TGTGCCAGCTCACCGGTTCGGGATGGCTACACCTTC. Amino acid sequence: CASSPVRDGYTF.

The chain is built from TRBV7-3 and TRBJ1-1, with D uncertain. In germline, CDR1 is SGHTA, CDR2 FQGTGA. The CDR3 has 15 residues. Trimming took 1 base from V and 0 from J, leaving 9 bases between them. The CDR3 spells CASSLMGSMNTEAFF. The CDR3 bases are TGTGCCAGCAGCTTAATGGGCAGTATGAACACTGAAGCTTTCTTT. Based on the CDR3 plus reference TRBV7-3 and TRBJ1-1, the full variable domain is GAGVSQTPSNKVTEKGKYVELRCDPISGHTALYWYRQSLGQGPEFLIYFQGTGAADDSGLPNDRFFAVRPEGSVSTLKIQRTERGDSAVYLCASSLMGSMNTEAFFGQGTRLTVV.

This clone was found a few times. This rearrangement joins TRBV19 to TRBJ2-1, with TRBD1 identical over 8 bases. CDR1 LNHDA and CDR2 SQIVND come from the germline V gene (reference sequence). The ends lost 3 bases at V and 4 bases at J; junction bases unmatched: 5. The CDR3 covers 15 residues. The DNA for the CDR3 is TGTGCCAGTAGTATCCAGACAGGGGAGTACAATGAGCAGTTCTTC. This sequence encodes CASSIQTGEYNEQFF.

The rearrangement uses TRBV6-6 and TRBJ2-1, with D tentatively TRBD2 (6 bases). Germline loops: CDR1 MNHNY, CDR2 SVGAGI (reference sequence). CDR3 size: 15 residues. Trimming removed 2 bases from V and 8 bases from J, with 16 bases in between. Written as DNA, the CDR3 is TGTGCCAGCAGTTACCCCGGGGGAAAAGGCGATGAGCAGTTCTTC. This sequence encodes CASSYPGGKGDEQFF.

The V call is TRBV5-4, the J call TRBJ2-7; 14 bases align to TRBD2. This CDR3 contains 16 residues. Losses at the gene ends were 4 bases for V and 1 base for J; bases not matched to a gene: 4. Germline CDR1 is SGHNT and CDR2 is YYREEE (reference sequence). The CDR3 sequence is CASSPGLAGGSYEQYF. CDR3 coding DNA: TGTGCCAGCAGCCCCGGACTAGCGGGGGGTTCCTACGAGCAGTACTTC.

The chain couples TRBV12-3 or TRBV12-4 to TRBJ2-1, with D uncertain. This CDR3 is built from 13 residues. V was pared by 7 bases and J by 6 bases, with 13 bases between. The CDR3 spells CASNLPGGNEQFF. In DNA, the CDR3 is TGTGCCAGCAATCTCCCGGGTGGCAATGAGCAGTTCTTC.

This clone was counted at least ten times. The chain carries TRBV19 and TRBJ2-2; 8 nucleotides agree with TRBD1. The germline V gene has CDR1 LNHDA and CDR2 SQIVND (reference sequence). V was clipped by 3 bases and J by 3 bases; unmatched bases: 6. This CDR3 has 16 residues. For the CDR3, the DNA is TGTGCCAGTAGTATCCGGGCAGGGGGCCACACCGGGGAGCTGTTTTTT. It is translated as CASSIRAGGHTGELFF.

This chain joins TRBV7-6 and TRBJ1-5; D may be TRBD1 (5 bases). This CDR3 contains 15 residues. Per germline, CDR1 SGHVS and CDR2 FNYEAQ. V lost 1 base and J lost 7, with 14 bases in between. The CDR3 DNA follows: TGTGCCAGCAGCTTAGGTCCTGCGGGGGGACAGCCCCAGCATTTT. This codes for CASSLGPAGGQPQHF.

The chain employs TRBV2 and TRBJ1-1; D ambiguous. The germline gives CDR1 SNHLY, CDR2 FYNNEI. The CDR3 is 13 residues long. V was clipped by 4 bases and J by 2 bases, with 8 bases between them. This CDR3 is CASSADFNTEAFF. The DNA for the CDR3 is TGTGCCAGCAGTGCGGACTTTAACACTGAAGCTTTCTTT.

The genes are TRBV5-4 and TRBJ1-3, with D possibly being TRBD1 (5 bases). Germline CDR1 and CDR2: SGHNT and YYREEE (reference sequence). The CDR3 consists of 16 residues. The V end lost 4 bases, the J end lost 0 bases, and 14 bases lay between the germline ends. The CDR3 region is CASSQSTAYSGNTIYF. Here the CDR3 DNA reads TGTGCCAGCAGCCAATCGACAGCCTACTCTGGAAACACCATATATTTT.